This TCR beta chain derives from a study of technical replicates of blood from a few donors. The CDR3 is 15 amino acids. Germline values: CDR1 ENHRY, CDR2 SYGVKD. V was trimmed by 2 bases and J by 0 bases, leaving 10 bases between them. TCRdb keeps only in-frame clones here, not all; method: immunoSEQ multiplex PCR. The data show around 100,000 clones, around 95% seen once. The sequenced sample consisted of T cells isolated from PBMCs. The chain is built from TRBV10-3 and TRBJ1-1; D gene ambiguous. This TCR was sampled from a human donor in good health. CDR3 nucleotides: TGTGCCATCAGTGAGGCGGAGGCCATGAACACTGAAGCTTTCTTT. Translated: CAISEAEAMNTEAFF.